This entry is about one T cell receptor (beta chain). The data were produced by immunoSEQ multiplex PCR, yet TCRdb's version contains in-frame clones alone and is incomplete. The repertoire holds tens of thousands of clones, with approximately 94% as singletons. The data are from a study of technical replicates of blood from a handful of donors. J lost 0 bases, V lost 7 bases, and 5 bases had no gene match. CDR3 length equals 14 residues. Looked up from germline, CDR1 is MNHNY and CDR2 is SVGAGI (reference sequence). This receptor was identified in a human donor in good health. The sequenced material came from T cells isolated from PBMCs. The rearrangement uses TRBV6-6 and TRBJ1-1; 7 bases match TRBD1. This CDR3 is CASIRGTVNTEAFF. In DNA form, the CDR3 reads TGTGCCAGCATTAGGGGGACAGTGAACACTGAAGCTTTCTTT.